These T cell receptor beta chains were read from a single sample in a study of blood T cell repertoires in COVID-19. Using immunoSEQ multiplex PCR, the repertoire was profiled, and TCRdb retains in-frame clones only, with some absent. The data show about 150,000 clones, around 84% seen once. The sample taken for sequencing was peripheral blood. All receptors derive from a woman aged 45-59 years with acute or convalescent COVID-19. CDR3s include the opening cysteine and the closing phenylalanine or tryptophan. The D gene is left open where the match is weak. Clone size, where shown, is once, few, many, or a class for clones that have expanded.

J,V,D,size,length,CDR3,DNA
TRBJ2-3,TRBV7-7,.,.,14,CASSSRVGTDTQYF,TGTGCCAGCAGCTCCCGGGTGGGCACAGATACGCAGTATTTT
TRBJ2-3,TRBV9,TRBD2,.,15,CASSVSVGRADTQYF,TGTGCCAGCAGCGTTTCCGTGGGGAGGGCAGATACGCAGTATTTT
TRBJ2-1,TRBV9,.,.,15,CASSVEVSELNEQFF,TGTGCCAGCAGCGTAGAAGTAAGCGAACTCAATGAGCAGTTCTTC
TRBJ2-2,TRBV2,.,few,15,CASSDYASNTGELFF,TGTGCCAGCAGTGATTACGCGTCGAACACCGGGGAGCTGTTTTTT
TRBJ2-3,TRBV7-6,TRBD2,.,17,CASSLGWRGAIPDTQYF,TGTGCCAGCAGCTTAGGCTGGCGGGGGGCCATCCCAGATACGCAGTATTTT
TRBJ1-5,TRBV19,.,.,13,CASSAQGMQPQHF,TGTGCCAGTAGTGCACAGGGTATGCAGCCCCAGCATTTT
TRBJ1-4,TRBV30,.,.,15,CAWSTSLATNEKLFF,TGTGCCTGGAGTACTAGTCTGGCAACTAATGAAAAACTGTTTTTT
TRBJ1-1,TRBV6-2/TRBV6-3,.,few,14,CASSLMTISTEAFF,TGTGCCAGCAGCCTCATGACAATTTCCACTGAAGCTTTCTTT
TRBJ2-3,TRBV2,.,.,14,CASSSGREADTQYF,TGTGCCAGCAGTAGTGGCAGGGAGGCGGATACGCAGTATTTT
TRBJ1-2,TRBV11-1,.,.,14,CASSLERRGYGYTF,TGTGCCAGCAGTCTTGAACGTCGGGGATATGGCTACACCTTC
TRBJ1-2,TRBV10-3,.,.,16,CATHIGRGAGVYGYTF,TGTGCCACCCATATCGGGAGGGGGGCCGGAGTCTATGGCTACACCTTC
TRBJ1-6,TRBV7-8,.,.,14,CASSYRDFNSPLHF,TGTGCCAGCAGTTACCGGGATTTTAATTCACCCCTCCACTTT
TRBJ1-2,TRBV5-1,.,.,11,CASTAGHGYTF,TGCGCCAGTACAGCGGGGCATGGCTACACCTTC
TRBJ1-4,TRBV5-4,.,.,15,CASSMKKGEPEKLFF,TGTGCCAGCAGCATGAAAAAGGGGGAACCTGAAAAACTGTTTTTT
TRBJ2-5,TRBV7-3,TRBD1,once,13,CASSRDRGETQYF,TGTGCCAGCAGCCGCGACAGGGGTGAGACCCAGTACTTC
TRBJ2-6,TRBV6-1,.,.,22,CASSEVFSHYPGGLPGANVLTF,TGTGCCAGCAGTGAAGTATTTAGCCACTACCCAGGGGGGCTCCCTGGGGCCAACGTCCTGACTTTC
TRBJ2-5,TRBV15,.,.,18,CATSRERGRIGEQETQYF,TGTGCCACCAGCAGAGAGCGGGGGCGAATAGGGGAGCAAGAGACCCAGTACTTC
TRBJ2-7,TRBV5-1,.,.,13,CASSLWGPYEQYF,TGCGCCAGCAGCTTGTGGGGGCCCTACGAGCAGTACTTC
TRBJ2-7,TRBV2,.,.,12,CASSPGSYQQYF,TGTGCCAGCAGCCCCGGGTCTTACCAGCAGTACTTC
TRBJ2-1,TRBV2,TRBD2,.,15,CASSPTSGGIGEQFF,TGTGCCAGCAGTCCGACTAGCGGGGGAATAGGTGAGCAGTTCTTC
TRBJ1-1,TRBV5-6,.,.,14,CASSSPRAANEAFF,TGTGCCAGCAGCTCCCCCAGGGCGGCTAATGAAGCTTTCTTT
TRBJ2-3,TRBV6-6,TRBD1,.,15,CASNPDREVADTQYF,TGTGCCAGCAACCCCGACAGGGAAGTTGCAGATACGCAGTATTTT
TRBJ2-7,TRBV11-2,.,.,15,CASSLQTGNTYEQYF,TGTGCCAGCAGCTTACAGACGGGGAATACCTACGAGCAGTACTTC
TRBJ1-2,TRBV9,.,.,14,CASSVGDTNYGYTF,TGTGCCAGCAGCGTAGGGGACACTAACTATGGCTACACCTTC
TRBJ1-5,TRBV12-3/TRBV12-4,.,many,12,CASNSNDQPQHF,TGTGCCAGCAACTCGAACGATCAGCCCCAGCATTTT
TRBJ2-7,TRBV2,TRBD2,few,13,CATQLAGLPEQYF,TGTGCCACCCAACTAGCGGGGCTTCCCGAGCAGTACTTC
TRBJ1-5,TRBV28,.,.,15,CASSNPTGSNQPQHF,TGTGCCAGCAGCAACCCGACAGGTAGCAATCAGCCCCAGCATTTT
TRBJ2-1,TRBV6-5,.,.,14,CASSYAAGGGEQFF,TGTGCCAGCAGTTACGCCGCCGGCGGAGGTGAGCAGTTCTTC
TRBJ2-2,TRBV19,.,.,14,CASQTLANTGELFF,TGTGCCAGCCAGACACTCGCGAACACCGGGGAGCTGTTTTTT
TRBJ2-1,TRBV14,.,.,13,CASSQGPQVWQFF,TGTGCCAGCAGCCAGGGGCCCCAGGTGTGGCAGTTCTTC
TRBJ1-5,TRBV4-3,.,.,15,CASSKWRGSNQPQHF,TGCGCCAGCAGCAAATGGCGGGGGAGCAATCAGCCCCAGCATTTT
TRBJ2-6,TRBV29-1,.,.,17,CSVELRGSGSGANVLTF,TGCAGCGTTGAATTGCGGGGCTCGGGCTCTGGGGCCAACGTCCTGACTTTC
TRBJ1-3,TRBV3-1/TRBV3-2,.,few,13,CASSYSHGDTIYF,TGTGCCAGCAGCTACTCCCACGGGGACACCATATATTTT
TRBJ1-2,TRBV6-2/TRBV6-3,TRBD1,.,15,CASSPDRGSAYGYTF,TGTGCCAGCAGTCCAGACAGGGGCTCCGCCTATGGCTACACCTTC
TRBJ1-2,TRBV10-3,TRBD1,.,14,CAISESGQAYGYTF,TGTGCCATCAGTGAGTCAGGACAGGCCTATGGCTACACCTTC
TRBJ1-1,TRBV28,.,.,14,CASSRNSLNTEAFF,TGTGCCAGCAGTAGGAACAGCTTGAACACTGAAGCTTTCTTT
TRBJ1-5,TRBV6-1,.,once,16,CASSEEGGGLLQPQHF,TGTGCCAGCAGTGAAGAGGGAGGGGGACTGCTTCAGCCCCAGCATTTT
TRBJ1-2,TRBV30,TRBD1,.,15,CAWSGGQGEIDGYTF,TGTGCCTGGAGTGGCGGACAGGGGGAAATCGATGGCTACACCTTC
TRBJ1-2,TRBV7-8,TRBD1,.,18,CASSLTGDRGRRGYGYTF,TGTGCCAGCAGCCTCACGGGAGACAGGGGCCGACGTGGCTATGGCTACACCTTC
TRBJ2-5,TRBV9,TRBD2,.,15,CASSAEAGVQETQYF,TGTGCCAGCAGCGCCGAAGCGGGGGTCCAAGAGACCCAGTACTTC
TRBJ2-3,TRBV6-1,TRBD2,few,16,CASSEYSGGGTDTQYF,TGTGCCAGCAGTGAATATTCCGGGGGGGGCACAGATACGCAGTATTTT
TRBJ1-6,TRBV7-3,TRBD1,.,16,CASSLPHDRGRSPLHF,TGTGCCAGCAGCTTACCCCACGACAGGGGTCGCTCACCCCTCCACTTT
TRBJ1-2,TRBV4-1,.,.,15,CASSQGPGTNYGYTF,TGCGCCAGCAGCCAAGGGCCCGGGACTAACTATGGCTACACCTTC
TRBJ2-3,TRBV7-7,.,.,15,CASSQGLLTGDTQYF,TGTGCCAGCAGCCAGGGACTGCTGACGGGAGATACGCAGTATTTT
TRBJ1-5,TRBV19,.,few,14,CASSVQGGGQPQHF,TGTGCCAGTAGTGTTCAGGGAGGCGGCCAGCCCCAGCATTTT
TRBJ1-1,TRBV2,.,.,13,CASSDGRITEAFF,TGTGCCAGCAGTGATGGGAGAATCACTGAAGCTTTCTTT
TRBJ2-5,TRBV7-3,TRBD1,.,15,CASSLGDRNQETQYF,TGTGCCAGCAGCCTCGGGGACAGGAACCAAGAGACCCAGTACTTC
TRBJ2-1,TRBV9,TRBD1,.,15,CASNRGQGRNNEQFF,TGTGCCAGCAACCGGGGACAGGGGAGAAACAATGAGCAGTTCTTC
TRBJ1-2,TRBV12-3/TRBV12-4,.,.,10,CASTGEGYTF,TGTGCCAGCACGGGTGAAGGCTACACCTTC
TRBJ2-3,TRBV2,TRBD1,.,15,CASMGTGGEADTQYF,TGTGCCAGCATGGGGACAGGGGGCGAAGCAGATACGCAGTATTTT
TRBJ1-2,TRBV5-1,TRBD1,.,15,CASSPGTGGLRGYTF,TGCGCCAGCAGCCCGGGGACAGGGGGCCTTAGGGGCTACACCTTC
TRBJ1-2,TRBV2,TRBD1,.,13,CARSRGQEYGYTF,TGTGCCAGGTCCAGGGGGCAAGAATATGGCTACACCTTC
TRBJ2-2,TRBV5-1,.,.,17,CASSFNARSPNTGELFF,TGCGCCAGCAGCTTTAACGCCAGATCCCCGAACACCGGGGAGCTGTTTTTT
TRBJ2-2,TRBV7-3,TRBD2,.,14,CASSSGLVAGELFF,TGTGCCAGCAGCTCAGGACTAGTCGCCGGGGAGCTGTTTTTT
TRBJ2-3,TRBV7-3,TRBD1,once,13,CASSLQGANTQYF,TGTGCCAGCAGCTTACAGGGGGCAAATACGCAGTATTTT
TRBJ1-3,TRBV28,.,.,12,CASSFNGNTIYF,TGTGCCAGCAGTTTTAATGGAAACACCATATATTTT
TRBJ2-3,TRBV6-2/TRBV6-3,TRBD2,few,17,CASSYRTSGDSTDTQYF,TGTGCCAGCAGTTACCGGACTAGCGGGGATAGCACAGATACGCAGTATTTT
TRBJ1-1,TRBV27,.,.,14,CASSLRPGSTEAFF,TGTGCCAGCAGTTTACGTCCAGGGTCCACTGAAGCTTTCTTT
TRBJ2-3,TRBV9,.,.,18,CASSVDSGGQDFTDTQYF,TGTGCCAGCAGCGTAGATTCGGGGGGACAGGACTTCACAGATACGCAGTATTTT
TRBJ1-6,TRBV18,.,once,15,CASSEDRDYNSPLHF,TGTGCCAGCTCAGAAGACAGAGATTATAATTCACCCCTCCACTTT